Listed below are T cell receptor beta chains from one sample, sequenced in a study of read filtering for tumor transcriptome and immune sequencing. TCRdb processed the reads anew with MiXCR; each CDR3 protein has one entry. Of approximately 140,000 distinct CDR3 sequences in the sample, approximately 13% were seen once. The sequenced sample consisted of a population of CD138-negative cells sorted from bone marrow. The receptors stem from a donor at least 40 years old with multiple myeloma. CDR3s leave out the opening cysteine and the closing phenylalanine or tryptophan. The order of the fields is V gene, CDR3 protein.

V gene: TRBV6-6; CDR3 protein: ASSSAGVTEAF
V gene: TRBV20-1; CDR3 protein: SARDLLVSSGNTIY
V gene: TRBV27; CDR3 protein: ASSLAPGQSTIEQY
V gene: TRBV20-1; CDR3 protein: SARGLNSYEQY
V gene: TRBV24-1; CDR3 protein: ATSDPGQIQPQH
V gene: TRBV30; CDR3 protein: ASGLAANEQF
V gene: TRBV27; CDR3 protein: ASSRGYQQY
V gene: TRBV27; CDR3 protein: ASSELAGKAYNEQF
V gene: TRBV20-1; CDR3 protein: SAEPTTGSYEQY
V gene: TRBV23-1; CDR3 protein: TPTPLTNTGELF
V gene: TRBV5-1; CDR3 protein: ASSLQSSGSTYEQF
V gene: TRBV6-5; CDR3 protein: ASSRTRGGQETQY
V gene: TRBV27; CDR3 protein: ASSPTRVPYEQY
V gene: TRBV6-1; CDR3 protein: ASRGTSSSYNEQF
V gene: TRBV5-5; CDR3 protein: ASSFSGGGYNEQF
V gene: TRBV6-2/TRBV6-3; CDR3 protein: ASSPLSGRGYEQY
V gene: TRBV10-3; CDR3 protein: AISDAGRDTGELF
V gene: TRBV10-3; CDR3 protein: AISDWGPEVSYEQY
V gene: TRBV10-3; CDR3 protein: AASGTSGNNEQF
V gene: TRBV5-1; CDR3 protein: ASSLVSNSYNEQF
V gene: TRBV11-2; CDR3 protein: ASSLARTGGGMMRNTEAF
V gene: TRBV11-3; CDR3 protein: ASSPNSGDTQY
V gene: TRBV6-2/TRBV6-3; CDR3 protein: ASSSVQGPQAF
V gene: TRBV7-2; CDR3 protein: ASRPRGQSDGYT
V gene: TRBV7-9; CDR3 protein: ASSLQDSPLH
V gene: TRBV6-2/TRBV6-3; CDR3 protein: ASSYPDTQY
V gene: TRBV11-2; CDR3 protein: ASSVSSHTDTQY
V gene: TRBV11-2; CDR3 protein: ASRWTGEQF